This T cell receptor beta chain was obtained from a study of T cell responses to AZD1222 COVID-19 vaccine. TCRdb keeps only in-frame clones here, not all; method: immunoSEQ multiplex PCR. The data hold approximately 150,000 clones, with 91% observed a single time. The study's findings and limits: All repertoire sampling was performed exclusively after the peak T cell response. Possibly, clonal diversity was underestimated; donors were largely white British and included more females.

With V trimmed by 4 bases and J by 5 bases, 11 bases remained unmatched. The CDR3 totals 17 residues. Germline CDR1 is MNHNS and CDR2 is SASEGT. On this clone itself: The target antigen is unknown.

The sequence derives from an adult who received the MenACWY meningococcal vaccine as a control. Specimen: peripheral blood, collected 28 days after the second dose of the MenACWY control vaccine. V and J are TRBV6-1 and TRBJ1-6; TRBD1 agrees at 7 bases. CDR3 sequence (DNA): TGTGCCAGCAGTGCCCGAATGGGACAGTTGGATAATTCACCCCTCCACTTT. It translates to CASSARMGQLDNSPLHF.